This TCR beta chain is from a study of T cells after yellow fever vaccination. Universal primer sites and UMIs were introduced during 5'RACE template-switching synthesis of TCR cDNA. TCRdb called the 5' RACE reads again in MiXCR, with one record for every CDR3 protein. This table holds hundreds of thousands of distinct CDR3 sequences, more than 5.5% found once. The study's findings and limits: Highly abundant clonotypes carried over from the bulk population could end up in FACS-sorted repertoires as contaminants.

This clonotype was found a few times. The antigen is undetermined. Sequence at one end of the junction differs from germline and may be a read error. This CDR3 is 12 amino acids long. CDR1 is SSHAT, CDR2 FNYEAQ, per germline (reference sequence). The genes are TRBV7-7 and TRBJ2-7; D unresolved. The sample here was PBMCs, taken 5 days after the yellow fever booster vaccination. This TCR was recovered from a man between 25 and 39 years old who received the YFV17D yellow fever vaccine. The CDR3 DNA follows: TGTGCTAGCAGCTTACTCGACTACGAGCAGTACTTC. Amino acids: CASSLLDYEQYF.